Below, one TCR beta chain is given with its context. The data stem from a study of OX40 agonist ivuxolimab in advanced cancers. Sequenced by immunoSEQ multiplex PCR; TCRdb stores in-frame clones only, minus some. This table holds tens of thousands of clones, 65% to 85% found once. V shed 3 bases and J 6 bases; nucleotides not matched to a gene: 6. Germline V lookup: CDR1 MNHEY, CDR2 SMNVEV (reference sequence). The CDR3 consists of 14 residues. The chain has TRBV27 and TRBJ2-5; 8 positions agree with TRBD1. Source: CD4+ or CD8+ T cells sorted from blood, taken in a trial of the OX40 agonist ivuxolimab. The sequence was obtained from an adult with an advanced solid tumor such as melanoma, head and neck, liver or kidney cancer. The CDR3 DNA follows: TGTGCCAGCAGTTTCCCCGACAGGGGTCAGACCCAGTACTTC. Translating gives CASSFPDRGQTQYF.